The table lists the clone carrying this TCR beta chain with a few counts. The data belong to a study of T-cell reconstitution after alpha-beta-depleted transplantation in children. The library targeted TCRbeta and was prepared with unique molecular identifiers. Via MiXCR, TCRdb re-called the PCR reads, giving one row per CDR3 protein. The table records around 370,000 distinct CDR3 sequences, about a sixth of them present only once. The CDR3 is 11 residues long. The germline gives CDR1 MGHDK, CDR2 SYGVNS. The V end lost 4 bases, the J end lost 9 bases, and 9 bases lay between the germline ends. This specimen was PBMCs, mostly from graft donor cells, taken 360 days after TCRalphabeta/CD19-depleted stem cell transplant. This sequence originates from a male patient aged 2-10 years who had a stem cell transplant for acute lymphoblastic leukemia, so the T cells may come from the graft donor. The chain couples TRBV25-1 to TRBJ1-1; D gene uncertain. The CDR3 sequence is CASSGGRKAFF. The DNA for the CDR3 is TGTGCCAGCAGTGGAGGGAGGAAAGCTTTCTTT.